The 6 T cell receptor beta chains given below trace back to one sample, sequenced in a study of cytomegalovirus exposure and HLA in healthy donors. The primer mix had 60 Vbeta and 13 Jbeta primers. The protocol was immunoSEQ multiplex PCR, while the TCRdb copy is restricted to in-frame clones and leaves out a portion. The table lists 150,000 to 200,000 clones, roughly 80% of them singletons, with approximately 5.4% in the top ten. Sequencing used PBMCs. Every receptor here comes from a woman younger than 45 in good health and CMV-seropositive.

The chain is built from TRBV6-5 and TRBJ1-5; D may be TRBD1 (5 bases). This CDR3 is built from 12 residues. V was cut by 8 bases and J by 3 bases, with 8 bases left in between. Germline V CDR1 and CDR2: MNHEY, SVGAGI. CDR3 residues: CASGGVNQPQHF. In nucleotides, the CDR3 is TGTGCCAGCGGGGGGGTCAATCAGCCCCAGCATTTT.

The chain uses TRBV19 and TRBJ2-1, with D possibly TRBD2 on 6 matching bases. Trimming left V 3 bases short and J 8 bases short, with 23 bases between. The CDR3 has 17 residues. Per the germline V gene, CDR1 is LNHDA and CDR2 is SQIVND (reference sequence). The CDR3 nucleotides read TGTGCCAGTAGTATCAGGGCTAGCGAAGCCATTTGGGATGAGCAGTTCTTC. It encodes CASSIRASEAIWDEQFF.

J is TRBJ2-5 and V is TRBV19, with TRBD2 matching over 13 bases. The CDR3 has 17 amino acids. Germline CDR1 LNHDA, CDR2 SQIVND (reference sequence). Losses at the gene ends were 5 bases for V and 2 bases for J; bases not matched to a gene: 8. Here the CDR3 DNA reads TGTGCCAGTAGTCGTACTAGCGGGGGGGCCGGGCAAGAGACCCAGTACTTC. Amino acids: CASSRTSGGAGQETQYF. The full variable domain, completed using reference TRBV19 and TRBJ2-5, is DGGITQSPKYLFRKEGQNVTLSCEQNLNHDAMYWYRQDPGQGLRLIYYSQIVNDFQKGDIAEGYSVSREKKESFPLTVTSAQKNPTAFYLCASSRTSGGAGQETQYFGPGTRLLVL.

The chain recombines TRBV7-8 with TRBJ2-2; D not resolved. V was shortened by 5 bases and J by 7 bases, with 11 bases between the two germline ends. The CDR3 has 13 residues. Per the germline V gene, CDR1 is SGHVS and CDR2 is FQNEAQ. The CDR3 spells CASSPYSSGELFF. The CDR3 DNA reads as TGTGCCAGCAGCCCCTACTCAAGCGGGGAGCTGTTTTTT.

The chain uses TRBV7-8 and TRBJ2-3; maybe TRBD2 (6 bases). The germline gives CDR1 SGHVS, CDR2 FQNEAQ. V lost 4 bases and J 8 bases, leaving 10 bases between the germline ends. The CDR3 has 12 residues. The CDR3 nucleotides are TGTGCCAGCAGCTCATTGGAGGGTACGCAGTATTTT. Protein: CASSSLEGTQYF.

The J gene is TRBJ1-5, the V gene TRBV5-1, with a weak D call TRBD1 (5 bases). Trimming took off 3 bases at V and 6 bases at J, with 19 bases between the two ends. The CDR3 length is 16 residues. Germline V CDR1 and CDR2: SGHRS, YFSETQ. The CDR3 here is CASSWGGDRAFQPQHF. CDR3 coding DNA: TGCGCCAGCAGCTGGGGGGGGGACCGGGCCTTTCAGCCCCAGCATTTT.